The clone carrying this TCR beta chain showed up just a few times. One entry per CDR3 protein results from TCRdb running MiXCR on the PCR reads. The sample records 490,000 or so distinct CDR3 sequences, about 20% being singletons. This CDR3 spans 16 amino acids. Trimming pared 2 bases from V and 0 bases from J, leaving 14 bases between. Germline CDR1 is SEHNR and CDR2 is FQNEAQ (reference sequence). The entry originates in a study of molecular identifiers for immune sequencing clone quantification. About the study: Replicate RNA from roughly 21,000 or 96,000 naive CD8 T cells formed five aliquots; four were sequenced.

Every naive CD8 library was made from between roughly 17,000 and 1,100,000 sorted cells with 10%, 30% or 50% RNA. Naive CD8 T cells were sorted as CD8+CD4-CCR7+CD45RA+. The receptor was isolated from a human donor in good health. Some libraries in this study had Jurkat cell RNA spiked in. The chain recombines TRBV7-9 with TRBJ2-7; D not certain. Sequencing was done on a sample of naive CD8+ T cells from blood, with Jurkat cell RNA spiked in. Described subset: FACS-sorted CD8+CD4-CCR7+CD45RA+ naive T cells. The CDR3 is CASSLIAGPASYEQYF. The CDR3 DNA reads as TGTGCCAGCAGCTTAATCGCTGGGCCAGCCTCCTACGAGCAGTACTTC.